Presented here are 16 T cell receptor beta chains from one specimen sequenced in a study of T cell repertoires in cytomegalovirus infection (dated by TCRdb to between 2018 and 2020). Antigen specificity for these receptors is unknown. The treatment or condition label, as the study defines it: in vitro stimulation with specific CMV peptide epitopes to enrich CMV-specific T cells. Sequenced using an Illumina HiSeq 1500. TCRdb passed the public sequencing reads through fastp at Q25 and MiXCR, retaining productive beta sequences. Rows with one shared CDR3 protein collapse into an entry with the most common genes and DNA. The sample table records about 920,000 distinct CDR3 sequences; roughly 30% of these occur just once. The ten biggest clones cover roughly 13% of the sample. Specimen: cultured CD8+ T cells from PBMCs, collected from culture after CMV antigen stimulation. Receptors originate from a human donor in good health (CMV status not recorded). Some clones in this sample may be carry-over from other donors' samples.

The chain is built from TRBV2 and TRBJ1-6; D gene uncertain. This CDR3 is built from 13 residues. V lost 4 bases to trimming and J lost 7 bases, with 8 bases between them. The germline CDR1 and CDR2 sequences are SNHLY and FYNNEI. CDR3 sequence reads: CASSGRVNSPLHF. The CDR3 DNA reads as TGTGCCAGCAGTGGGCGGGTCAATTCACCCCTCCACTTT.

The V call is TRBV4-3, the J call TRBJ2-1; D is unresolved. The V end lost 3 bases, the J end lost 9 bases, and 12 bases lay between the germline ends. From germline, CDR1 is LGHNA and CDR2 YSLEER. The CDR3 consists of 13 residues. The CDR3 reads CASSHPDGGEQFF. The CDR3 region has the DNA TGCGCCAGCAGCCATCCCGATGGCGGTGAGCAGTTCTTC.

The V and J genes are TRBV19 and TRBJ2-7, with 8 bases lining up with TRBD1. This CDR3 spans 14 amino acids. V shed 7 bases, J shed 2 bases, and the junction held 7 bases outside the gene matches. Germline V CDR1 and CDR2: LNHDA, SQIVND (reference sequence). The CDR3: CASKVGTGPYEQYF. CDR3 coding DNA: TGTGCCAGTAAAGTGGGGACAGGTCCCTACGAGCAGTACTTC.

There are a few counts of this clonotype. A read error may produce the germline difference seen at one junction end. The gene calls are TRBV7-6 and TRBJ1-1, with TRBD1 matching 7 bases. Looked up from germline, CDR1 is SGHVS and CDR2 is FNYEAQ. CDR3 length: 15 amino acids. CDR3 loop: CVSSLEQGGVTEAFF. Here the CDR3 DNA reads TGTGTCAGCAGCTTAGAGCAGGGGGGAGTCACTGAAGCTTTCTTT.

This clonotype was seen just once. The junction and the germline gene differ at one end; a read error may be behind it. The genes are TRBV25-1 and TRBJ1-2; tentatively, D is TRBD1 (5 bases). Per the germline V gene, CDR1 is MGHDK and CDR2 is SYGVNS. The CDR3 runs 13 residues. The CDR3 coding sequence is TGTGCCAGCTGTGAAGGGGACTTTTATGGCTACACCTTC. This sequence encodes CASCEGDFYGYTF.

The chain carries TRBV2 and TRBJ2-1; 7 bases align to TRBD1. Germline CDR1 and CDR2: SNHLY and FYNNEI. The V segment lost 8 bases and the J segment 4 bases; nucleotides outside the gene matches: 2. The CDR3 covers 12 residues. The CDR3 loop is CASLGQYNEQFF. In nucleotides, the CDR3 is TGTGCCAGCCTGGGACAGTACAATGAGCAGTTCTTC.

This clonotype has just a few counts. The gene calls are TRBV6-1 and TRBJ2-5, with 11 bases matching TRBD1. The V and J ends lost 8 bases and 3 bases, in that order; junction bases with no gene match: 11. This CDR3 has 16 residues. CDR1 and CDR2 from the germline V gene are MNHNS and SASEGT. The CDR3 spells CASLPRTGGREETQYF. The CDR3 DNA is TGTGCCAGCCTACCCAGGACAGGGGGCAGGGAAGAGACCCAGTACTTC.

The rearrangement links TRBV5-4 to TRBJ2-5; no firm D call. CDR1 is SGHNT and CDR2 is YYREEE in the germline V gene (reference sequence). This CDR3 has 12 residues. Trimming stripped 4 bases from V and 5 bases from J, with 9 bases between. For the CDR3, the DNA is TGTGCCAGCAGCAACGATAGGGAGACCCAGTACTTC. It specifies CASSNDRETQYF.

About this clonotype: A much larger clone differs from this one at a single base, so this may be a read error. V is TRBV5-4 and J is TRBJ1-1, with D possibly being TRBD1 (5 bases). CDR3 length equals 13 residues. The V and J ends lost 4 bases and 3 bases respectively, with 10 bases between them. The germline V gene encodes CDR1 SGHNT and CDR2 YYREEE (reference sequence). CDR3 nucleotides: TGTGCCAGCAGCGCACAGGTGTACACTGAAGCTTTCTTT. Its translation is CASSAQVYTEAFF.

This clonotype was seen only a few times. The chain couples TRBV12-3 or TRBV12-4 to TRBJ2-7, with D uncertain. V dropped 3 bases and J dropped 6 bases, with 9 bases sitting between them. This CDR3 has 12 residues. CDR3 amino acids: CASSFPPVEQYF. The CDR3 nucleotides read TGTGCCAGCAGTTTCCCCCCAGTCGAGCAGTACTTC.

The V and J genes are TRBV27 and TRBJ2-6; D uncertain. CDR3 length equals 13 residues. Trimming left V 5 bases short and J 6 bases short, with 8 bases between. Per germline, CDR1 MNHEY and CDR2 SMNVEV (reference sequence). In nucleotides, the CDR3 is TGTGCCAGCAGTGGGTCTATGGCCAACGTCCTGACTTTC. This codes for CASSGSMANVLTF. Variable domain in full (rest from reference TRBV27 and TRBJ2-6): EAQVTQNPRYLITVTGKKLTVTCSQNMNHEYMSWYRQDPGLGLRQIYYSMNVEVTDKGDVPEGYKVSRKEKRNFPLILESPSPNQTSLYFCASSGSMANVLTFGAGSRLTVL.

V gene TRBV6-5 combines with J gene TRBJ2-3; D is tentatively TRBD1 or TRBD2 (5 bases each). V was cut by 10 bases and J by 2 bases, with 13 bases left in between. Germline V gives CDR1 MNHEY, CDR2 SVGAGI. This CDR3 contains 13 residues. The CDR3 spells CATPGPFTDTQYF. DNA of the CDR3: TGTGCCACTCCGGGACCTTTCACAGATACGCAGTATTTT.

There are a few counts of this clonotype. The chain employs TRBV7-6 and TRBJ1-2; TRBD1 matches at 9 bases. The CDR3 length is 15 residues. Germline V gene data show CDR1 as SGHVS and CDR2 as FNYEAQ. With 4 bases clipped from V and 5 bases from J, the junction kept 8 bases outside the gene matches. CDR3 protein: CASSYGTGRGYGYTF. CDR3 in DNA: TGTGCCAGCAGCTACGGGACAGGGAGAGGGTATGGCTACACCTTC.

This clonotype was detected many times. The chain joins TRBV7-6 to TRBJ1-5; TRBD1 matches at 9 bases. V shed 6 bases, J shed 4 bases, and the junction held 1 base outside the gene matches. The CDR3 spans 13 residues. Germline lookup yields CDR1 SGHVS and CDR2 FNYEAQ. This CDR3 reads CASRQGANQPQHF. Written as DNA, the CDR3 is TGTGCCAGCAGACAGGGGGCAAATCAGCCCCAGCATTTT.

Remarks on this clonotype: At one end the junction does not follow the germline gene, possibly because of a read error. The V call is TRBV6-5, the J call TRBJ2-1, with TRBD2 as a possible D gene (6 bases). The CDR3 is made up of 15 amino acids. Germline CDR1 MNHEY, CDR2 SVGAGI. CDR3 sequence (DNA): TGTACCAGCAGTTACTCCCTAGGGGAGGTCAATGAGCAGTTCTTC. Translation gives CTSSYSLGEVNEQFF.

The table lists this clonotype with a few counts. CDR3 coding DNA: TGTGCCAGCAGTTTAGGACTAGCGGGCAACTCCTACGAGCAGTACTTC. Its protein product is CASSLGLAGNSYEQYF. The J gene is TRBJ2-7, the V gene TRBV27; 11 bases fit TRBD2. This CDR3 is built from 16 residues. J was trimmed by 0 bases and V by 2 bases; bases with no gene match: 3. The germline V gene has CDR1 MNHEY and CDR2 SMNVEV (reference sequence).